The sequence of this T cell receptor (beta chain) was determined in a study of breast tumors, draining lymph nodes, adjacent tissues. The germline gives CDR1 LGHNT, CDR2 FRNRAP. V was pared by 7 bases and J by 1 base, with 16 bases between. This CDR3 has 15 residues. TCRdb ran MiXCR on the multiplex PCR reads and lists one entry per CDR3 protein. The table shows 150,000 to 250,000 distinct CDR3 sequences, with 31% occurring only once. Study-level findings and limits: Tumor repertoires ranked between lymph nodes and nontumor tissue in diversity, with V and J gene preferences. Compared with basal-like, luminal-like tumors shared significantly more repertoire with nontumor tissue. Most tumor T cells seemingly derive from lymph node, then expand in tumor. The lymph node origin of tumor T cells was framed as consistent with a hypothesis, not demonstrated.

Axillary draining lymph nodes of breast cancer patients supplied the node samples. This clonotype was recorded at least ten times. Antigen specificity is unknown. The chain uses TRBV12-5 and TRBJ2-5, with D perhaps assigned TRBD1 or TRBD2 (5 bases each). Sequencing used axillary lymph node tissue. The receptor's source is a female donor with breast cancer. Some clones in this sample may be carry-over from other donors' samples. CDR3 sequence reads: CASAPGPNSQETQYF. The CDR3 DNA is TGTGCTAGTGCCCCGGGACCTAATTCCCAAGAGACCCAGTACTTC.